Sequencing of this T cell receptor beta chain was carried out in a study of blood T cell repertoires in COVID-19. Overall study context: Specimens from acute and convalescent COVID-19 originated in the United States, Italy and Spain. T cells, B-cell-depleted T cells, or PBMCs provided the cDNA or gDNA that served as material.

The V end lost 3 bases, the J end lost 8 bases, and 20 bases lay between the germline ends. The CDR3 runs 16 residues. Germline values: CDR1 LGHDT, CDR2 YNNKEL (reference sequence). In the study's own analysis: Amplifying reference gene primers gave estimates of nucleated cell counts. Clones were sequenced by immunoSEQ multiplex PCR, and TCRdb holds only the in-frame ones, with some missing. V, J and clone size derive from that table, while D and trimming were established from the DNA sequence. This table holds about 68,000 clones, around 80% found once. Material for sequencing was peripheral blood. This clonotype originated in a human donor in a cohort sampled during active COVID-19. The genes are TRBV3-1 (or the pseudogene TRBV3-2) and TRBJ2-1; possibly TRBD2 for D (7 bases). CDR3: CASSHFSGGGADEQFF. The DNA of the CDR3 is TGTGCCAGCAGCCACTTTAGCGGAGGGGGGGCCGATGAGCAGTTCTTC.